This TCR beta chain was profiled in a study of human T cells and chemical hapten exposure. About the research overall: Diphenylcyclopropenone, dosed weekly to the scalp, was given to patients throughout the approximately 25-week study.

The length of the CDR3 is 16 residues. Germline values: CDR1 KGHDR, CDR2 SFDVKD. Trimming cost V 2 bases and J 9 bases; bases outside gene matches: 8. In this sample, this clonotype turned up many times. Time point here: patch test 1, 2 weeks after DPC sensitization. Treatment denoted: therapeutic diphenylcyclopropenone sensitization with weekly scalp DPC. Unique molecular identifiers were attached to individual cDNA molecules during library preparation. A single record per CDR3 protein comes from TCRdb applying MiXCR to the RACE reads. The sample lists 380,000 or so distinct CDR3 sequences, around 5% occurring once.

The TCR was taken from a woman between 45 and 65 years old with alopecia areata. Some clones in this sample may be carry-over from other donors' samples. The V call is TRBV24-1, the J call TRBJ2-1; TRBD2 matches 11 bases. Source: whole blood, taken in connection with sensitization to the hapten diphenylcyclopropenone (DPC). CDR3 DNA sequence: TGTGCCACCAGTGATTATCCTAGCGGGAGGCGGGGTGAGCAGTTCTTC. Encoded protein: CATSDYPSGRRGEQFF.